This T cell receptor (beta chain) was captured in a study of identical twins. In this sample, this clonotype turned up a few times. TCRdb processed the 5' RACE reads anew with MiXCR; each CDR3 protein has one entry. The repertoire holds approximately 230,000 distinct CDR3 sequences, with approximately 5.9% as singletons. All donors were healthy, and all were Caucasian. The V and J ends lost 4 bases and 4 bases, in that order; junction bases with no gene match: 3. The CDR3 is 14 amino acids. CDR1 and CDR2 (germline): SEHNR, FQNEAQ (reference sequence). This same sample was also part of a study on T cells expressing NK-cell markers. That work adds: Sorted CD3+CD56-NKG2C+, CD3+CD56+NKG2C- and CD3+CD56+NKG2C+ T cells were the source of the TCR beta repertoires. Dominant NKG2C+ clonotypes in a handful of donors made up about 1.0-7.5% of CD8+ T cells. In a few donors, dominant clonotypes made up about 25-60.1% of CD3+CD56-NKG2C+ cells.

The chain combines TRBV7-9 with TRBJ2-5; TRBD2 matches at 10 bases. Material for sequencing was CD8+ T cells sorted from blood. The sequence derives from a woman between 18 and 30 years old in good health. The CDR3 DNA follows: TGTGCCAGCAGCTATTTAGCGGGGGGAGAGACCCAGTACTTC. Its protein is CASSYLAGGETQYF. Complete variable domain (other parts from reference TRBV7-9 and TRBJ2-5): DTGVSQNPRHKITKRGQNVTFRCDPISEHNRLYWYRQTLGQGPEFLTYFQNEAQLEKSRLLSDRFSAERPKGSFSTLEIQRTEQGDSAMYLCASSYLAGGETQYFGPGTRLLVL.